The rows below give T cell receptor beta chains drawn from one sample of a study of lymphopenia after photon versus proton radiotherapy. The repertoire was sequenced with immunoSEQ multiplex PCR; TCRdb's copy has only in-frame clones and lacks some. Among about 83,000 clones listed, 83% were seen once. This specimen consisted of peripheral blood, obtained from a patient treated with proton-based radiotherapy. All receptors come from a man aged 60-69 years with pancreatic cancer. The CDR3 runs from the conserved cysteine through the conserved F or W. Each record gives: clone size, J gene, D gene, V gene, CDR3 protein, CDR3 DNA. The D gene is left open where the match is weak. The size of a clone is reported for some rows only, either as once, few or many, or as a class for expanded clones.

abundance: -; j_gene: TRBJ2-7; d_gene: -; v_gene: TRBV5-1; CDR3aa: CASSLAGPEQYF; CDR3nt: TGCGCCAGCAGCTTGGCGGGTCCCGAGCAGTACTTC
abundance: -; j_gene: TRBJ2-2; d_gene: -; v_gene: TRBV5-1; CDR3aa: CASSLVTGTNTGELFF; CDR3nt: TGCGCCAGCAGCTTGGTTACAGGGACGAACACCGGGGAGCTGTTTTTT
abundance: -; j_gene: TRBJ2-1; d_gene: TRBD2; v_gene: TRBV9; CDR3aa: CASSGLAGTLGLEQFF; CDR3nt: TGTGCCAGCAGCGGGTTAGCGGGAACCCTGGGATTAGAGCAGTTCTTC
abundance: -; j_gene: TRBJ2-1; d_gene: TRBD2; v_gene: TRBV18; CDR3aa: CASSPPGLAGNYNEQFF; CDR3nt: TGTGCCAGCTCACCACCGGGACTAGCGGGGAACTACAATGAGCAGTTCTTC
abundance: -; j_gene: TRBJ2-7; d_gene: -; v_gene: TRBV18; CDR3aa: CASSPQTSSYEQYF; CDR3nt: TGTGCCAGCTCACCACAGACCAGCTCCTACGAGCAGTACTTC
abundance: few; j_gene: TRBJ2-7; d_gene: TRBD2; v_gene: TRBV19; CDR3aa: CASSLGAGGAYEQYF; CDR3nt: TGTGCCAGTAGTCTAGGAGCGGGAGGGGCCTACGAGCAGTACTTC
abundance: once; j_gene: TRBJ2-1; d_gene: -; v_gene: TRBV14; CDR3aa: CASSQGHGIPGNEQFF; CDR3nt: TGTGCCAGCAGCCAAGGCCACGGCATCCCGGGGAATGAGCAGTTCTTC
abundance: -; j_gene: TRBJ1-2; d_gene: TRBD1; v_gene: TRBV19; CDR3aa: CASSSQRQGNYGYTF; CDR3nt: TGTGCCAGTAGTTCGCAAAGACAGGGGAACTATGGCTACACCTTC
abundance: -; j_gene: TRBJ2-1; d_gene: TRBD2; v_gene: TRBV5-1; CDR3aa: CASSLAGGGNEQFF; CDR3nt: TGCGCCAGCAGCCTAGCGGGAGGAGGGAATGAGCAGTTCTTC
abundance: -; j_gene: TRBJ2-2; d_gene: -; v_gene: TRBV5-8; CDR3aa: CASSSIARPGELFF; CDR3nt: TGTGCCAGCAGCTCGATCGCGAGACCCGGGGAGCTGTTTTTT
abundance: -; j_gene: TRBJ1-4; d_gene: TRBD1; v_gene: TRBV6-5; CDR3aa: CASSKDRGTDWVFF; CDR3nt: TGTGCCAGCAGTAAAGACAGGGGCACGGATTGGGTGTTTTTT
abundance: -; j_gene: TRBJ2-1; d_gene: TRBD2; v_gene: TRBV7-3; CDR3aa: CASSLAGGPGNEQFF; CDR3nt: TGTGCCAGCAGCCTAGCGGGAGGGCCGGGCAATGAGCAGTTCTTC
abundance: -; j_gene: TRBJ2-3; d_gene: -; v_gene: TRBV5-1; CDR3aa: CASSLGLGDTQYF; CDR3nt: TGCGCCAGCAGCTTGGGGCTGGGAGATACGCAGTATTTT
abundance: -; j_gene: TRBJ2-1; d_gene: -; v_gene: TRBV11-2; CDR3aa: CASSLIRRGHEQFF; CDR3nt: TGTGCCAGCAGCTTGATAAGACGAGGACATGAGCAGTTCTTC
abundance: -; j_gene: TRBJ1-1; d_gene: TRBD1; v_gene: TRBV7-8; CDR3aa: CASSPWTGDEAFF; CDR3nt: TGTGCCAGCAGCCCCTGGACAGGCGACGAAGCTTTCTTT
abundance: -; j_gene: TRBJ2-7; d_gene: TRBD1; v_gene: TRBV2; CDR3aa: CASRGQVTGEQYF; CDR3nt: TGTGCCAGCAGGGGACAGGTGACTGGCGAGCAGTACTTC
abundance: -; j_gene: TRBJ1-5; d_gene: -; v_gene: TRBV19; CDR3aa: CASSIGLSKPQHF; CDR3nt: TGTGCCAGTAGTATAGGTCTGAGCAAGCCCCAGCATTTT
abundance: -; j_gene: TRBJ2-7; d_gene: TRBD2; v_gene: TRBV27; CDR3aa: CASSWAGGTYEQYF; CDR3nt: TGTGCCAGCAGCTGGGCGGGGGGGACCTACGAGCAGTACTTC